A single sample is the source of the 25 T cell receptor beta chains below, sequenced in a study of blood T cell repertoires in COVID-19. Generated by immunoSEQ multiplex PCR, the TCRdb table keeps only in-frame clones and is missing some. Here the sample spans around 88,000 clones, 90% being singletons. The sequencing input was peripheral blood. These receptors were taken from a man in his 60s with acute or convalescent COVID-19.

This rearrangement joins TRBV30 to TRBJ1-1, with a tentative D call TRBD1 (6 bases). This CDR3 spans 14 amino acids. V was trimmed by 5 bases and J by 1 base, leaving 14 bases between them. CDR1 is GTSNPN and CDR2 is SVGIG in the germline V gene (reference sequence). CDR3 loop: CAWRLQGPNTEAFF. The CDR3 DNA follows: TGTGCCTGGCGGCTACAGGGCCCGAACACTGAAGCTTTCTTT.

The chain carries TRBV19 and TRBJ2-5; 9 nucleotides align to TRBD2. V was pared by 3 bases and J by 4 bases, with 0 bases of the junction left unmatched. Germline lookup yields CDR1 LNHDA and CDR2 SQIVND (reference sequence). This CDR3 is built from 13 residues. For the CDR3, the DNA is TGTGCCAGTAGTATTAGCGGGAGAGAGACCCAGTACTTC. Translating it yields CASSISGRETQYF.

The gene calls are TRBV28 and TRBJ2-3, with D possibly matching TRBD1 (6 bases). CDR1 and CDR2 (germline): MDHEN, SYDVKM. CDR3 size: 13 residues. Trimming pared 6 bases from V and 6 bases from J, leaving 13 bases between. CDR3 bases: TGTGCCAGCAGGGACAGTGTGACCGATACGCAGTATTTT. This encodes CASRDSVTDTQYF.

The rearrangement joins TRBV19 to TRBJ2-2; 9 bases agree with TRBD2. The CDR3 covers 17 residues. The trim removed 1 base at V and 0 bases at J, leaving 3 bases unmatched. The germline CDR1 and CDR2 sequences are LNHDA and SQIVND (reference sequence). The CDR3 region has the DNA TGTGCCAGTAGTATAGGCGGACTAGCGACGAACACCGGGGAGCTGTTTTTT. Its translation: CASSIGGLATNTGELFF.

This clone was found a few times. The chain has TRBV6-2 or TRBV6-3 and TRBJ2-5, with D perhaps TRBD1 (6 bases). The germline V and J ends were trimmed by 5 bases and 5 bases, with 18 bases remaining between them. CDR1 and CDR2 (germline): MNHEY, SVGEGT. This CDR3 is built from 15 residues. The CDR3 sequence is CASSPTGTAGETQYF. Here the CDR3 DNA reads TGTGCCAGCAGTCCCACAGGGACCGCCGGGGAGACCCAGTACTTC.

The chain employs TRBV14 and TRBJ2-5; 7 bases map to TRBD2. The CDR3 totals 17 residues. Germline-derived CDR1 and CDR2 are SGHDN and FVKESK. V was clipped by 0 bases and J by 1 base; unmatched bases: 8. Here the CDR3 reads CASSQDGYLAGQETQYF. In DNA, the CDR3 is TGTGCCAGCAGCCAAGATGGGTACTTAGCGGGCCAAGAGACCCAGTACTTC.

V gene TRBV4-3 combines with J gene TRBJ2-7, with 8 nucleotides matching TRBD1. CDR1 and CDR2 (germline): LGHNA, YSLEER. V shed 1 base, J shed 6 bases, and the junction held 2 bases outside the gene matches. CDR3 length equals 13 residues. The CDR3 protein is CASSQGRGREQYF. In DNA form, the CDR3 reads TGCGCCAGCAGCCAAGGCAGGGGGCGCGAGCAGTACTTC.

This chain uses TRBV5-1 with TRBJ1-1, with 8 bases that match TRBD1. J gave up 4 bases and V 0 bases, and 5 bases lay outside the gene matches. The CDR3 has 15 amino acids. Germline CDR1 is SGHRS and CDR2 is YFSETQ. The CDR3 loop is CASSLGGTGGTEAFF. The CDR3 DNA follows: TGCGCCAGCAGCTTGGGAGGTACAGGGGGCACTGAAGCTTTCTTT.

This chain connects TRBV19 to TRBJ2-5, with D possibly being TRBD1 (5 bases). Germline CDR1 reads LNHDA; CDR2 reads SQIVND (reference sequence). The CDR3 is 14 residues long. The germline V and J ends were trimmed by 6 bases and 0 bases, with 11 bases remaining between them. CDR3 protein: CASRGRGNQETQYF. The CDR3 region has the DNA TGTGCCAGTAGGGGGCGAGGCAACCAAGAGACCCAGTACTTC.

The chain recombines TRBV19 with TRBJ1-4, with D unresolved. The V and J ends lost 6 bases and 0 bases respectively, with 8 bases between them. Germline values: CDR1 LNHDA, CDR2 SQIVND (reference sequence). This CDR3 spans 14 amino acids. The CDR3 region has the DNA TGTGCCAGTAGATTCGGGGCAACTAATGAAAAACTGTTTTTT. The encoded protein is CASRFGATNEKLFF.

This chain joins TRBV2 and TRBJ1-2, with D uncertain. Germline CDR1 SNHLY, CDR2 FYNNEI. The CDR3 is 15 residues long. V was trimmed by 3 bases and J by 4 bases, leaving 15 bases between them. The CDR3 DNA follows: TGTGCCAGCAGTGACAGAGTTAGCCTTGGCTATGGCTACACCTTC. This encodes CASSDRVSLGYGYTF.

The chain carries TRBV4-3 and TRBJ2-3; D not certain. Germline loops: CDR1 LGHNA, CDR2 YSLEER. The CDR3 has 16 amino acids. Trimming pared 3 bases from V and 2 bases from J, leaving 15 bases between. The CDR3 coding sequence is TGCGCCAGCAGCCAGGCCCCCGAGGAGCCCACAGATACGCAGTATTTT. It codes for CASSQAPEEPTDTQYF.

J is TRBJ2-3 and V is TRBV9; D may be TRBD2 (6 bases). The CDR3 is 13 residues long. Between the trimmed V and J ends, which lost 4 bases and 12 bases, there was a span of 18 bases. CDR1 SGDLS and CDR2 YYNGEE come from the germline V gene. CDR3 sequence: CASSPGGGNIQYF. CDR3 coding DNA: TGTGCCAGCAGCCCCGGAGGCGGGAACATACAGTATTTT.

The V call is TRBV5-1, the J call TRBJ2-1; weak D call: TRBD1 (5 bases). Germline CDR1 SGHRS, CDR2 YFSETQ. The CDR3 spans 13 residues. V lost 5 bases, J lost 7 bases, and 13 bases lay in between. CDR3 residues: CASSLRVVNEQFF. For the CDR3, the DNA is TGCGCCAGCAGTCTCAGGGTGGTGAATGAGCAGTTCTTC.

This chain's CDR3 is CASSYSITNGNTIYF. The DNA of the CDR3 is TGTGCCAGCAGTTACTCGATCACTAATGGAAACACCATATATTTT. The chain links TRBV6-5 to TRBJ1-3; D gene ambiguous. Germline CDR1 is MNHEY and CDR2 is SVGAGI. The CDR3 is made up of 15 amino acids. The V end was cut by 0 bases, the J end by 3 bases, with 9 bases between.

The CDR3, as DNA: TGTGCCAGTAGCCCTCTTGGGACAGGGGACTTGAACTATGGCTACACCTTC. Translation: CASSPLGTGDLNYGYTF. V and J are TRBV19 and TRBJ1-2; TRBD1 matches 10 bases. Germline assignment: CDR1 LNHDA and CDR2 SQIVND (reference sequence). This CDR3 region has 17 residues. Trimming cost V 6 bases and J 2 bases; bases outside gene matches: 12.

The chain combines TRBV18 with TRBJ2-7; 8 bases map to TRBD1. The CDR3 runs to 12 residues. Trimming at V came to 5 bases and at J to 3 bases, leaving 0 bases not matched to a gene. CDR1 is KGHSH, CDR2 LQKENI, per germline. The CDR3 sequence: CASSTGGYEQYF. The CDR3 DNA sequence: TGTGCCAGCTCAACAGGGGGCTACGAGCAGTACTTC.

The rearrangement uses TRBV6-5 and TRBJ1-5; possibly TRBD1 for D (5 bases). Between the trimmed V and J ends, which lost 0 bases and 4 bases, there was a span of 10 bases. The CDR3 is 15 residues long. Per germline, CDR1 MNHEY and CDR2 SVGAGI. The CDR3 protein is CASSYSRDSNQPQHF. The DNA of the CDR3 is TGTGCCAGCAGTTACTCCCGAGACAGTAATCAGCCCCAGCATTTT.

The genes are TRBV5-1 and TRBJ2-2; D ambiguous. Per germline, CDR1 SGHRS and CDR2 YFSETQ. Trimming removed 0 bases from V and 4 bases from J, with 4 bases in between. The CDR3 runs to 13 residues. DNA of the CDR3: TGCGCCAGCAGCTTGGTTAGCACCGGGGAGCTGTTTTTT. It is translated as CASSLVSTGELFF.

The chain combines TRBV6-5 with TRBJ1-5; D might be TRBD1 (5 bases). Trimming pared 4 bases from V and 11 bases from J, leaving 12 bases between. This CDR3 spans 12 amino acids. Germline CDR1 reads MNHEY; CDR2 reads SVGAGI. This CDR3 is CASSSVGGAQHF. In DNA, the CDR3 is TGTGCCAGCAGTTCAGTTGGAGGGGCCCAGCATTTT.

The chain's CDR3 is CASSPSGTDLGGYTF. Here the CDR3 DNA reads TGTGCCAGCTCACCATCCGGGACAGATCTCGGTGGCTACACCTTC. V gene TRBV18 combines with J gene TRBJ1-2; TRBD1 matches at 7 bases. Germline values: CDR1 KGHSH, CDR2 LQKENI. V dropped 2 bases and J dropped 7; count of bases not matched to a gene: 10. This CDR3 contains 15 residues.

The rearrangement joins TRBV5-4 to TRBJ2-1, with D maybe TRBD2 (6 bases). The CDR3 sequence is 14 residues long. The germline V gene encodes CDR1 SGHNT and CDR2 YYREEE (reference sequence). Trimming left V 9 bases short and J 5 bases short, with 18 bases between. The CDR3 sequence: CAISRDSRHNEQFF. The CDR3 region has the DNA TGTGCCATTTCCCGGGACTCCCGCCACAATGAGCAGTTCTTC.

The chain uses TRBV19 and TRBJ2-7; the D gene is possibly TRBD2 (6 bases). Germline V lookup: CDR1 LNHDA, CDR2 SQIVND (reference sequence). Trimming pared 4 bases from V and 2 bases from J, leaving 15 bases between. The length of the CDR3 is 15 residues. The CDR3 protein is CASSNRHSGAYEQYF. DNA for the CDR3: TGTGCCAGTAGTAATCGACACTCGGGGGCCTACGAGCAGTACTTC.

This clone was counted a few times. This sequence joins TRBV2 and TRBJ2-3; no clear D. The CDR3 length is 14 residues. Trimming left V 8 bases short and J 0 bases short, with 12 bases between. Germline CDR1 reads SNHLY; CDR2 reads FYNNEI. The CDR3 here is CASGPETSTDTQYF. The CDR3 nucleotides are TGTGCCAGCGGGCCTGAAACTAGCACAGATACGCAGTATTTT. The whole variable domain, filled in from reference TRBV2 and TRBJ2-3, reads EPEVTQTPSHQVTQMGQEVILRCVPISNHLYFYWYRQILGQKVEFLVSFYNNEISEKSEIFDDQFSVERPDGSNFTLKIRSTKLEDSAMYFCASGPETSTDTQYFGPGTRLTVL.

CDR3 sequence: CASSVRGLDEQFF. The CDR3 DNA reads as TGTGCCAGCAGCGTTAGGGGACTCGATGAGCAGTTCTTC. The rearrangement links TRBV9 to TRBJ2-1; tentative D call: TRBD2 (6 bases). Trimming took 2 bases from V and 8 from J, leaving 11 bases between them. The CDR3 runs to 13 residues. The germline CDR1 and CDR2 sequences are SGDLS and YYNGEE. Full variable domain (remainder filled in from reference TRBV9 and TRBJ2-1): DSGVTQTPKHLITATGQRVTLRCSPRSGDLSVYWYQQSLDQGLQFLIQYYNGEERAKGNILERFSAQQFPDLHSELNLSSLELGDSALYFCASSVRGLDEQFFGPGTRLTVL.